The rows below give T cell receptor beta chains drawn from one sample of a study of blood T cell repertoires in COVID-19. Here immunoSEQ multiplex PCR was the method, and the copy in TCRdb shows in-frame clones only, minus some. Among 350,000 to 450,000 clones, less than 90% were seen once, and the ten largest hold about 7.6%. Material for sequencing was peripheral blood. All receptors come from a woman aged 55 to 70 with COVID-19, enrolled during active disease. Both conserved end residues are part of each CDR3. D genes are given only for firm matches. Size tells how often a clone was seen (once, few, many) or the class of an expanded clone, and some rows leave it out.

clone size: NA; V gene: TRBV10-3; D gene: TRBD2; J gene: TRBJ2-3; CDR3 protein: CAISESLLAGGPGVGTDTQYF; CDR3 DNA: TGTGCCATCAGTGAGTCGCTACTAGCGGGGGGGCCGGGTGTCGGCACAGATACGCAGTATTTT
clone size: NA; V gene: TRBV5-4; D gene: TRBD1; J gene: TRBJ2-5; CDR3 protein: CASSLDRGQETQYF; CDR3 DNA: TGTGCCAGCAGCCTTGACAGGGGCCAAGAGACCCAGTACTTC
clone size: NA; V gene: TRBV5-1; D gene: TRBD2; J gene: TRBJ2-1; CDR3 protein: CASSLGGTTYNEQFF; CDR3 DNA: TGCGCCAGCAGCTTGGGCGGGACTACCTACAATGAGCAGTTCTTC
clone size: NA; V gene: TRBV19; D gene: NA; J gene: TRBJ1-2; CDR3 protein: CASALGGARGYTF; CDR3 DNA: TGTGCCAGTGCCCTTGGTGGGGCGCGTGGCTACACCTTC
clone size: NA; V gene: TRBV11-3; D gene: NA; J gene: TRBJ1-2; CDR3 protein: CASSLTGTLYGYTF; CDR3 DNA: TGTGCCAGCAGCTTAACGGGGACATTATATGGCTACACCTTC
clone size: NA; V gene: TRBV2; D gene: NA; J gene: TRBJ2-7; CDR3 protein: CASSEEGVGEQYF; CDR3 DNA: TGTGCCAGCAGTGAAGAGGGGGTTGGCGAGCAGTACTTC
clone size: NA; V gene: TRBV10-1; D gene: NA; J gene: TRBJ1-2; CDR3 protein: CASSESQGYGYTF; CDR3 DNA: TGCGCCAGCAGCGAGTCCCAGGGGTATGGCTACACCTTC
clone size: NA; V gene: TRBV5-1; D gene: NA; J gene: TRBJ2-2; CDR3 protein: CASSLGNSNTGELFF; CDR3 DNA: TGCGCCAGCAGCTTGGGGAACAGCAACACCGGGGAGCTGTTTTTT
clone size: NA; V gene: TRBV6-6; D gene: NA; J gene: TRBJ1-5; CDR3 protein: CAGENNQPQHF; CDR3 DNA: TGTGCCGGGGAGAACAATCAGCCCCAGCATTTT
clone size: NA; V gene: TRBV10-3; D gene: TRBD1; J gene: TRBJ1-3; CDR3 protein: CAIRPGTGAGNTIYF; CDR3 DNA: TGTGCCATCAGGCCTGGGACAGGGGCTGGAAACACCATATATTTT
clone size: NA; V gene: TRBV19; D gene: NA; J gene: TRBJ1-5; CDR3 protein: CASTRQIYSNQPQHF; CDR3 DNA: TGTGCCAGTACTCGACAGATTTATAGCAATCAGCCCCAGCATTTT
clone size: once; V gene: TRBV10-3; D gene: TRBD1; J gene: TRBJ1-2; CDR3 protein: CAISDWDRVYGYTF; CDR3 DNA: TGTGCCATCAGTGATTGGGACAGGGTGTATGGCTACACCTTC
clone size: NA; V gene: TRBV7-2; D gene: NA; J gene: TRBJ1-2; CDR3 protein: CASSESALTARNYGYTF; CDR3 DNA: TGTGCCAGCAGCGAATCGGCATTGACAGCCCGTAACTATGGCTACACCTTC
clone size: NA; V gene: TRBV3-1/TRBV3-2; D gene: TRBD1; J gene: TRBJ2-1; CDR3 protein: CASSQDRTGAVEQFF; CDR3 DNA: TGTGCCAGCAGCCAAGATCGAACAGGGGCGGTTGAGCAGTTCTTC
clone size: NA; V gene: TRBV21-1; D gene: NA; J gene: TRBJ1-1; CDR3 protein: CASSRGQGGFSAFF; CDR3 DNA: TGTGCCAGCAGCAGGGGACAGGGAGGGTTTTCGGCTTTCTTT
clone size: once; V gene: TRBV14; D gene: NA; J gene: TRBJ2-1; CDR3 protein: CASSQEGQGSSYNEQFF; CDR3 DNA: TGTGCCAGCAGCCAAGAAGGGCAGGGGAGCTCCTACAATGAGCAGTTCTTC
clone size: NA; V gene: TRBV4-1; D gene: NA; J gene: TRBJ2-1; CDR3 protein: CASSRGEAGGPYNEQFF; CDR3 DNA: TGCGCCAGCAGCCGAGGGGAAGCCGGGGGGCCCTACAATGAGCAGTTCTTC
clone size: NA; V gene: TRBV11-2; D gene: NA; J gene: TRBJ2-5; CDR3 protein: CASSLPGVSSETQYF; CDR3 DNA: TGTGCCAGCAGCTTACCAGGGGTGTCATCAGAGACCCAGTACTTC
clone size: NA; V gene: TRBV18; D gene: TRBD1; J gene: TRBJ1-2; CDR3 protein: CASSPQTPGQGKSYGYTF; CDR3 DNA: TGTGCCAGCTCACCGCAGACTCCGGGACAGGGGAAGTCTTATGGCTACACCTTC
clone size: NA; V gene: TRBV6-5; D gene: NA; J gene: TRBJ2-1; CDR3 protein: CASSTVGSGWNEQFF; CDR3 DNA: TGTGCCAGCAGTACGGTGGGGTCGGGGTGGAATGAGCAGTTCTTC